These 6 T cell receptor beta chains originate from one sample sequenced in a study of T cells in localized non-small cell lung cancer. TCRdb's copy holds only in-frame clones and misses some; the assay was immunoSEQ multiplex PCR. This table holds roughly 48,000 clones, roughly 80% found once. The sample consisted of peripheral blood, taken before any cancer treatment. The receptor source for this set is a man aged 35 to 70 with stage I squamous cell lung carcinoma.

The chain is built from TRBV6-5 and TRBJ1-5; D remains unclear. The CDR3 has 14 amino acids. Germline CDR1 and CDR2: MNHEY and SVGAGI. The ends were cut back, 2 bases at V and 4 bases at J, with 9 bases in the middle. The CDR3 region has the DNA TGTGCCAGCAGTTACGGGCCTATGAATCAGCCCCAGCATTTT. Translated: CASSYGPMNQPQHF.

The chain couples TRBV7-8 to TRBJ2-7, with D possibly being TRBD2 (5 bases). Trimming took 3 bases from V and 6 from J, leaving 18 bases between them. The CDR3 sequence is 15 residues long. In germline, CDR1 is SGHVS, CDR2 FQNEAQ. CDR3 DNA sequence: TGTGCCAGCAGCTTCGAGGGATGGCCATCCACCGAGCAGTACTTC. Encoded protein: CASSFEGWPSTEQYF.

This sequence joins TRBV7-8 and TRBJ2-1, with D unresolved. Germline-derived CDR1 and CDR2 are SGHVS and FQNEAQ. With 1 base removed from V and 0 bases from J, the gap between germline ends came to 10 bases. The CDR3 has 16 residues. For the CDR3, the DNA is TGTGCCAGCAGCTTAGGATCCAGCCGCTCCTACAATGAGCAGTTCTTC. Its protein is CASSLGSSRSYNEQFF.

This rearrangement joins TRBV25-1 to TRBJ1-5; D gene unclear. CDR1 and CDR2 from the germline V gene are MGHDK and SYGVNS. The CDR3 length is 14 residues. The V end lost 10 bases, the J end lost 3 bases, and 16 bases lay between the germline ends. The CDR3 DNA follows: TGTGCCATGCGCGCCCGGGCGGTCAATCAGCCCCAGCATTTT. Protein: CAMRARAVNQPQHF.

A note on this clone: Other nucleotide sequences from this sample produce the same CDR3. The chain has TRBV28 and TRBJ1-1; D unclear. This CDR3 is 12 amino acids long. Trimming cost V 3 bases and J 0 bases, with 2 bases left between them. Germline CDR1 and CDR2: MDHEN and SYDVKM. The CDR3 protein is CASSLMNTEAFF. DNA for the CDR3: TGTGCCAGCAGTTTGATGAACACTGAAGCTTTCTTT.

The J gene is TRBJ1-4, the V gene TRBV6-1; D not resolved. The CDR3 has 15 residues. The germline gives CDR1 MNHNS, CDR2 SASEGT. V was pared by 6 bases and J by 3 bases, with 14 bases between. The CDR3 loop reads CASRRHPSANEKLFF. CDR3 in DNA: TGTGCCAGCAGAAGACATCCCTCGGCTAATGAAAAACTGTTTTTT.